A selection of T cell receptor beta chains follows, all from one sample in a study of T cells in Graves' hyperthyroidism and ophthalmopathy. TCRdb passed the multiplex PCR reads through MiXCR, listing each CDR3 protein once. The data contain about 520,000 distinct CDR3 sequences, around 22% of them singletons. The sequencing sample was made of blood. Receptors were obtained from a woman aged 30 to 39 with Graves' ophthalmopathy. CDR3s include the opening cysteine and the closing phenylalanine or tryptophan. A D gene is named only where the DNA matches it firmly. A row's size may be missing; if present it is once, few, many or a size class.

CDR3aa: CASSYPTEAGNTIYF
CDR3nt: TGTGCCAGCAGTTACCCGACAGAAGCTGGAAACACCATATATTTT
v_gene: TRBV6-2/TRBV6-3
abundance: many
j_gene: TRBJ1-3
len: 15
d_gene: .

CDR3aa: CASSVKVPLAKNIQYF
CDR3nt: TGTGCCAGCAGCGTTAAAGTCCCTCTAGCCAAAAACATTCAGTACTTC
v_gene: TRBV9
abundance: many
j_gene: TRBJ2-4
len: 16
d_gene: .

CDR3aa: CSAGGYSGYEQYF
CDR3nt: TGCAGTGCCGGGGGTTATAGCGGGTACGAGCAGTACTTC
v_gene: TRBV20-1
abundance: few
j_gene: TRBJ2-7
len: 13
d_gene: TRBD2

CDR3aa: CASSLIGAMVAFF
CDR3nt: TGTGCCAGCAGTTTGATCGGGGCAATGGTGGCTTTCTTT
v_gene: TRBV28
abundance: .
j_gene: TRBJ1-1
len: 13
d_gene: .

CDR3aa: CASSGSGQETQYF
CDR3nt: TGTGCCAGCAGCGGCAGTGGCCAAGAGACCCAGTACTTC
v_gene: TRBV11-2
abundance: many
j_gene: TRBJ2-5
len: 13
d_gene: .

CDR3aa: CSARVFSGGPYEQYF
CDR3nt: TGCAGTGCTAGAGTCTTTAGCGGGGGACCCTACGAGCAGTACTTC
v_gene: TRBV20-1
abundance: many
j_gene: TRBJ2-7
len: 15
d_gene: TRBD2

CDR3aa: CASSPLDSGGYEQYF
CDR3nt: TGTGCCAGCAGCCCCCTAGACAGCGGGGGTTACGAGCAGTACTTC
v_gene: TRBV4-2
abundance: .
j_gene: TRBJ2-7
len: 15
d_gene: TRBD2

CDR3aa: CASSPAGHMNTEAFF
CDR3nt: TGTGCCTCCAGCCCGGCAGGGCACATGAACACTGAAGCTTTCTTT
v_gene: TRBV28
abundance: .
j_gene: TRBJ1-1
len: 15
d_gene: .

CDR3aa: CAISGDANYGYTF
CDR3nt: TGTGCCATCAGCGGGGATGCTAACTATGGCTACACCTTC
v_gene: TRBV10-3
abundance: many
j_gene: TRBJ1-2
len: 13
d_gene: .

CDR3aa: CASSLAESETQYF
CDR3nt: TGTGCCAGCAGCTTGGCAGAGTCAGAGACCCAGTACTTC
v_gene: TRBV5-8
abundance: few
j_gene: TRBJ2-5
len: 13
d_gene: .

CDR3aa: CASSLRDVNTEAFF
CDR3nt: TGTGCCAGCTCACTCCGGGACGTCAACACTGAAGCTTTCTTT
v_gene: TRBV18
abundance: .
j_gene: TRBJ1-1
len: 14
d_gene: .

CDR3aa: CASSDPGSGRSYEQYF
CDR3nt: TGTGCCAGCAGCGACCCTGGATCGGGACGGTCCTACGAGCAGTACTTC
v_gene: TRBV28
abundance: many
j_gene: TRBJ2-7
len: 16
d_gene: .

CDR3aa: CATRHQDRGLNNQPQHF
CDR3nt: TGTGCCACCAGACATCAAGACAGGGGGCTCAACAATCAGCCCCAGCATTTT
v_gene: TRBV15
abundance: many
j_gene: TRBJ1-5
len: 17
d_gene: TRBD1

CDR3aa: CASSLYRYEQYF
CDR3nt: TGTGCCAGCAGTCTCTACAGATACGAGCAGTACTTC
v_gene: TRBV12-3/TRBV12-4
abundance: many
j_gene: TRBJ2-7
len: 12
d_gene: .

CDR3aa: CASSYGSGNQPQHF
CDR3nt: TGTGCCAGCAGTTACGGTAGCGGAAATCAGCCCCAGCATTTT
v_gene: TRBV6-2/TRBV6-3
abundance: many
j_gene: TRBJ1-5
len: 14
d_gene: .

CDR3aa: CSAPDREPNYGYTF
CDR3nt: TGCAGTGCCCCGGACAGGGAGCCTAACTATGGCTACACCTTC
v_gene: TRBV20-1
abundance: many
j_gene: TRBJ1-2
len: 14
d_gene: TRBD1

CDR3aa: CASSSALPGTYEQYF
CDR3nt: TGTGCCAGCAGCAGCGCCCTCCCAGGTACCTACGAGCAGTACTTC
v_gene: TRBV11-2
abundance: many
j_gene: TRBJ2-7
len: 15
d_gene: .

CDR3aa: CASARTGTYTEAFF
CDR3nt: TGTGCCAGCGCTAGAACGGGAACCTACACTGAAGCTTTCTTT
v_gene: TRBV9
abundance: once
j_gene: TRBJ1-1
len: 14
d_gene: .

CDR3aa: CASSKGGAEAFF
CDR3nt: TGTGCCAGCAGTAAAGGGGGGGCTGAAGCTTTCTTT
v_gene: TRBV7-9
abundance: .
j_gene: TRBJ1-1
len: 12
d_gene: .

CDR3aa: CASSFTSGITEQYF
CDR3nt: TGTGCCAGCAGCTTTACTAGCGGGATCACGGAGCAGTACTTC
v_gene: TRBV7-2
abundance: .
j_gene: TRBJ2-7
len: 14
d_gene: TRBD2

CDR3aa: CASSLITEPYGYTF
CDR3nt: TGCGCCAGCAGCTTGATCACGGAACCCTATGGCTACACCTTC
v_gene: TRBV5-1
abundance: many
j_gene: TRBJ1-2
len: 14
d_gene: .

CDR3aa: CSASIRGIEAFF
CDR3nt: TGCAGTGCTAGTATCAGGGGAATTGAAGCTTTCTTT
v_gene: TRBV20-1
abundance: many
j_gene: TRBJ1-1
len: 12
d_gene: .

CDR3aa: CASSPRGLTYEQYF
CDR3nt: TGCGCCAGCAGCCCCAGGGGCCTTACCTACGAGCAGTACTTC
v_gene: TRBV5-1
abundance: many
j_gene: TRBJ2-7
len: 14
d_gene: .

CDR3aa: CASSRPTVTGELFF
CDR3nt: TGTGCCAGCAGCCGTCCCACAGTGACCGGGGAGCTGTTTTTT
v_gene: TRBV11-1
abundance: many
j_gene: TRBJ2-2
len: 14
d_gene: .

CDR3aa: CASSSGTDTEAFF
CDR3nt: TGTGCCAGCAGCTCCGGGACCGACACTGAAGCTTTCTTT
v_gene: TRBV11-1
abundance: many
j_gene: TRBJ1-1
len: 13
d_gene: .

CDR3aa: CASSLFRDRDRTEAFF
CDR3nt: TGTGCCAGCAGCTTGTTTAGGGACAGGGATCGCACTGAAGCTTTCTTT
v_gene: TRBV11-2
abundance: many
j_gene: TRBJ1-1
len: 16
d_gene: TRBD1

CDR3aa: CSVPSDGNQPQHF
CDR3nt: TGCAGTGTTCCCTCCGACGGAAATCAGCCCCAGCATTTT
v_gene: TRBV20-1
abundance: many
j_gene: TRBJ1-5
len: 13
d_gene: .

CDR3aa: CASSEPLGMNTEAFF
CDR3nt: TGTGCCAGCAGCGAACCTCTAGGGATGAACACTGAAGCTTTCTTT
v_gene: TRBV13
abundance: many
j_gene: TRBJ1-1
len: 15
d_gene: .

CDR3aa: CSVAPTGNTGELFF
CDR3nt: TGCAGCGTTGCGCCAACAGGGAACACCGGGGAGCTGTTTTTT
v_gene: TRBV29-1
abundance: many
j_gene: TRBJ2-2
len: 14
d_gene: .

CDR3aa: CASSPRTGIYNYGYTF
CDR3nt: TGTGCCAGCAGCCCCCGGACAGGGATATATAACTATGGTTACACCTTC
v_gene: TRBV6-2/TRBV6-3
abundance: .
j_gene: TRBJ1-2
len: 16
d_gene: TRBD1

CDR3aa: CASSPFDGNYGYTF
CDR3nt: TGTGCCAGCAGTCCTTTTGACGGAAACTATGGCTACACCTTC
v_gene: TRBV6-1
abundance: many
j_gene: TRBJ1-2
len: 14
d_gene: .

CDR3aa: CASSFVPGARSYEQYF
CDR3nt: TGTGCCAGTAGTTTTGTCCCGGGGGCCCGCTCCTACGAGCAGTACTTC
v_gene: TRBV19
abundance: .
j_gene: TRBJ2-7
len: 16
d_gene: .

CDR3aa: CASSFTGLDTEAFF
CDR3nt: TGTGCCAGCAGTTTTACGGGCTTGGACACTGAAGCTTTCTTT
v_gene: TRBV28
abundance: many
j_gene: TRBJ1-1
len: 14
d_gene: .

CDR3aa: CASSLTQGGTGELFF
CDR3nt: TGTGCCAGCAGCTTAACACAGGGAGGGACCGGGGAGCTGTTTTTT
v_gene: TRBV7-3
abundance: many
j_gene: TRBJ2-2
len: 15
d_gene: .

CDR3aa: CASSDMTGGDEQYF
CDR3nt: TGCGCCAGCAGTGATATGACAGGGGGCGACGAGCAGTACTTC
v_gene: TRBV10-1
abundance: many
j_gene: TRBJ2-7
len: 14
d_gene: TRBD1

CDR3aa: CASSLVRGLNYGYTF
CDR3nt: TGTGCCAGCAGTTTAGTCAGGGGGCTAAACTATGGCTACACCTTC
v_gene: TRBV28
abundance: .
j_gene: TRBJ1-2
len: 15
d_gene: TRBD1

CDR3aa: CASFTTGFQPQHF
CDR3nt: TGTGCCAGCTTTACTACAGGGTTTCAGCCCCAGCATTTT
v_gene: TRBV28
abundance: many
j_gene: TRBJ1-5
len: 13
d_gene: .

CDR3aa: CSAPRSGNTGELFF
CDR3nt: TGCAGTGCACCGAGGAGCGGGAACACCGGGGAGCTGTTTTTT
v_gene: TRBV20-1
abundance: many
j_gene: TRBJ2-2
len: 14
d_gene: .

CDR3aa: CSARHGGGAKNIQYF
CDR3nt: TGCAGTGCTAGGCATGGAGGTGGGGCCAAAAACATTCAGTACTTC
v_gene: TRBV20-1
abundance: many
j_gene: TRBJ2-4
len: 15
d_gene: .

CDR3aa: CASSLGGADSYGYTF
CDR3nt: TGCGCCAGCAGCTTGGGAGGGGCAGACTCCTATGGCTACACCTTC
v_gene: TRBV5-1
abundance: .
j_gene: TRBJ1-2
len: 15
d_gene: .